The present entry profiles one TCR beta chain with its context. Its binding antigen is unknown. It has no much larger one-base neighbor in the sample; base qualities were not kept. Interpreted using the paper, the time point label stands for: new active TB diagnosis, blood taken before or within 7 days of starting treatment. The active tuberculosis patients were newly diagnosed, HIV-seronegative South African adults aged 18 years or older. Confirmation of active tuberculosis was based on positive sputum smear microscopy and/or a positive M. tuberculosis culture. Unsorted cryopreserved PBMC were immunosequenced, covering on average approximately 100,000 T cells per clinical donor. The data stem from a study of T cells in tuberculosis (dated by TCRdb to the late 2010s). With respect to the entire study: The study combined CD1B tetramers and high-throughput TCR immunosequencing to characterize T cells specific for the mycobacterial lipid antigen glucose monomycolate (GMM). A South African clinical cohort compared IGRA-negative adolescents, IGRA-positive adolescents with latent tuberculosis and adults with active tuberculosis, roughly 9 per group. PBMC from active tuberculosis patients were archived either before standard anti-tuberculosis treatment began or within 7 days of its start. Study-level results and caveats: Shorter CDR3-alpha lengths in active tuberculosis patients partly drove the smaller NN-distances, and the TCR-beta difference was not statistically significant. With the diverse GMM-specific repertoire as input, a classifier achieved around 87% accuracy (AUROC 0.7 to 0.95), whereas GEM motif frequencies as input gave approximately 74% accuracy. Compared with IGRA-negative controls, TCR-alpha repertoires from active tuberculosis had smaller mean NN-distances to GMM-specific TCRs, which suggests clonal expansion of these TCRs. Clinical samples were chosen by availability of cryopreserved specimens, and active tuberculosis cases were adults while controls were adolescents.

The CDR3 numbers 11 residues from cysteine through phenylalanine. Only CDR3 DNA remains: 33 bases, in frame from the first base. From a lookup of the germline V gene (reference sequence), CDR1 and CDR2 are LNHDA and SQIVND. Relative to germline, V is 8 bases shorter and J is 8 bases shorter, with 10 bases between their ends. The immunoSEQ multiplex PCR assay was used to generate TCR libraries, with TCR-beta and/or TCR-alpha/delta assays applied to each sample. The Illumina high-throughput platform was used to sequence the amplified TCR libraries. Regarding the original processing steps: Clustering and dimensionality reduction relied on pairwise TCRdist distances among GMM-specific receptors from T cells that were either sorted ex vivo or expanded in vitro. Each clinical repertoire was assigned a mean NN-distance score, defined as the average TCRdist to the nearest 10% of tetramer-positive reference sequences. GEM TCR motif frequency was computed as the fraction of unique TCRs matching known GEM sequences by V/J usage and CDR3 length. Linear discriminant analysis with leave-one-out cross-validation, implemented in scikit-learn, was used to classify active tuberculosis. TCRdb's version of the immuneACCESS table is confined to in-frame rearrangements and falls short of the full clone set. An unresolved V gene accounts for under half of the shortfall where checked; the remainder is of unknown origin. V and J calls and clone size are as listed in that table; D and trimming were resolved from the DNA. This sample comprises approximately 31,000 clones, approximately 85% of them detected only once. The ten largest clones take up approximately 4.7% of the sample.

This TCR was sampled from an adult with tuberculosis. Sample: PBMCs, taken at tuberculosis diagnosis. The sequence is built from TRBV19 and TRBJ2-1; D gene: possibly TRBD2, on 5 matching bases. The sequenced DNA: TGTGCCAGTTCGGACTGGGATGAGCAGTTCTTC. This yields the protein CASSDWDEQFF.